A selection of T cell receptor beta chains follows, all from one sample in a study of early T cells in non-severe SARS-CoV-2 infection. One entry per CDR3 protein, called by TCRdb with MiXCR from the 5' RACE reads. Found here are 95,000 to 100,000 distinct CDR3 sequences, 9.5% to 12% of them singletons; the top ten hold approximately 5%. Sequencing used whole blood. These receptors were collected from an adult who was a healthcare worker with PCR-confirmed SARS-CoV-2 infection or an uninfected control (not recorded which). Each CDR3 is given with its conserved first and last residue.

J	V	length	CDR3
TRBJ2-1	TRBV20-1	15	CSARGEGLGVAEQFF
TRBJ2-3	TRBV12-3/TRBV12-4	18	CASRITGTLGRGTDTQYF
TRBJ2-1	TRBV20-1	15	CSASQAGGPLGEQFF
TRBJ2-4	TRBV30	12	CALDTGVTIQYF
TRBJ1-4	TRBV28	15	CASSVRGGPNEKLFF
TRBJ1-3	TRBV7-6	14	CASSPSTAENTIYF
TRBJ2-7	TRBV14	14	CASSRGNLVYEQYF
TRBJ2-7	TRBV20-1	10	CSALGTLQYF
TRBJ1-2	TRBV4-1	15	CASSHEAGGQGSYTF
TRBJ1-1	TRBV5-1	15	CASGTGTSMNTEAFF
TRBJ1-5	TRBV20-1	12	CRASRQNQPQHF
TRBJ2-5	TRBV2	15	CASSESTVKQETQYF
TRBJ2-6	TRBV2	16	CASSPTGTPGANVLTF
TRBJ2-5	TRBV18	16	CASSPLGAGGKETQYF
TRBJ1-6	TRBV4-1	16	CASSQVGSSYNSPLHF
TRBJ1-6	TRBV5-8	14	CASSLVGRDSPLHF
TRBJ2-2	TRBV7-3	14	CASSLKPPTGELFF
TRBJ2-1	TRBV5-1	17	CASSLSGTGVSYNEQFF
TRBJ2-1	TRBV4-1	15	CASSQDRWTYNEQFF
TRBJ1-1	TRBV11-2	16	CASSRTRGGQNTEAFF
TRBJ2-1	TRBV6-5	14	CASSYSEQSFEQFF
TRBJ2-7	TRBV4-1	16	CASSRTGPLPNYEQYF
TRBJ2-1	TRBV2	15	CASSEGQGALNEQFF
TRBJ2-7	TRBV28	14	CASGPGTNSYEQYF
TRBJ2-2	TRBV28	13	CASSWVRTGELFF
TRBJ1-3	TRBV4-1	14	CASSQQGAGNTIYF
TRBJ2-2	TRBV19	15	CASTWAPGNTGELFF
TRBJ1-5	TRBV20-1	15	CSARDLGAPNQPQHF
TRBJ2-5	TRBV11-2	13	CASSPRQGETQYF
TRBJ2-7	TRBV4-1	15	CASSQAGQSPYEQYF
TRBJ1-3	TRBV18	15	CASSTSTSAGNTIYF
TRBJ2-6	TRBV29-1	14	CSVQTGAGANVLTF
TRBJ2-1	TRBV7-3	14	CASSLGQGNNEQFF
TRBJ1-6	TRBV5-1	15	CASRSEDRYNSPLHF
TRBJ2-3	TRBV10-2	13	CASSEQGTDTQYF
TRBJ1-1	TRBV28	13	CASSLKVLGEAFF
TRBJ1-2	TRBV14	13	CASSQDSWIGYTF
TRBJ1-6	TRBV6-5	12	CASSRGNSPLHF
TRBJ1-3	TRBV29-1	14	CSVLPPNSGNTIYF
TRBJ2-4	TRBV5-1	14	CASSLWGQENIQYF
TRBJ2-1	TRBV11-3	15	CASSLGLATYNEQFF